The clone carrying this T cell receptor beta chain appeared a few times. These data originate in a study of human T cells and chemical hapten exposure. Time point of the sample: patch test 1, 2 weeks after DPC sensitization. Treatment of the sample: therapeutic diphenylcyclopropenone sensitization with weekly scalp DPC. V lost 3 bases and J 8 bases, leaving 15 bases between the germline ends. This CDR3 has 14 amino acids. CDR1 ENHRY and CDR2 SYGVKD come from the germline V gene. TCRdb re-derived calls from the RACE reads in MiXCR, one entry per CDR3 protein. The repertoire consists of some 170,000 distinct CDR3 sequences, with 20% to 25% occurring once and the leading ten covering approximately 6.7%.

The sequenced sample was whole blood, obtained in connection with sensitization to the hapten diphenylcyclopropenone (DPC). The genes are TRBV10-3 and TRBJ2-3, with D maybe TRBD2 (6 bases). The receptor comes from a woman in her fifties or sixties with alopecia areata. Some clones in this sample may be carry-over from other donors' samples. The CDR3 protein is CAISEPPGGVTQYF. The CDR3 DNA reads TGTGCCATCAGTGAACCGCCCGGCGGGGTTACGCAGTATTTT.